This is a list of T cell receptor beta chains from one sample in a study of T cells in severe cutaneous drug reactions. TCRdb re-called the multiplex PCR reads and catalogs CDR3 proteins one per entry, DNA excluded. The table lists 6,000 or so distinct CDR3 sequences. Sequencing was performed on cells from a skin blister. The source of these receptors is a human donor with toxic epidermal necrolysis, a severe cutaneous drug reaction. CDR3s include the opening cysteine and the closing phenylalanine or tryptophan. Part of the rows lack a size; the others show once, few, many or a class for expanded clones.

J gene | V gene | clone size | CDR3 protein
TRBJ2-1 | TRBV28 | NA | CASSLAPQLADNYNEQFF
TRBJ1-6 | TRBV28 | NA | CASRRGSWVNSPLHF
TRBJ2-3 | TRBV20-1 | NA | CSADLAGATDTHF
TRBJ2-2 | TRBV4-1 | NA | CASSQEPLSGKYTGELFF
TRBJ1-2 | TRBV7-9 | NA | CASSPWTGNNYGYTF
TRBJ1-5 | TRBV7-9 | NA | CASSPGTGNQPQHF
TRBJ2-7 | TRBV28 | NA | CASSLFWASYEQYF
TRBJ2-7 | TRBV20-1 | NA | CSARESGTYEQYF
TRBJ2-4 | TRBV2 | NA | CASSPRDRDIAKNIQYF
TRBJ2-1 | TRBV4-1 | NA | CASSQERAGYSYDEQFF
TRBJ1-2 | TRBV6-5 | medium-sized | CASSGAGQGGYGYTF
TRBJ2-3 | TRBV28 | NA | CASSFLWDTQYF
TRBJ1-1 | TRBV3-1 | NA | CASSQLGLNTEAFF
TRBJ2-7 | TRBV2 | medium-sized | CASVGSSYEQYF
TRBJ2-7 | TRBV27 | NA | CASMDRAYEHF
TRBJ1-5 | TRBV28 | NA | CASSFITGNQPQHF
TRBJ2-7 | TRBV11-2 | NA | CASSLNIPYRDRNYEQYF
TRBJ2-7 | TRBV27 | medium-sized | CASSSGLAGYHEQYF
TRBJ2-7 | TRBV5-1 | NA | CASSEQGNEQYF
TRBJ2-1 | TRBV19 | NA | CASGGTGSNNEQFF
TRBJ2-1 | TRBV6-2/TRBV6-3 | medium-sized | CASSSKRTEQFF
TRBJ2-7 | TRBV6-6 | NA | CASSTRDSSYEQYF
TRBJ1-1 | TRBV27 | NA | CASSRRRDEYTEAFF
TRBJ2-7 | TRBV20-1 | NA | CSADGPIPRPYEQYF
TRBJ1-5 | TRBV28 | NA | CASRSQRYSNQPQHF
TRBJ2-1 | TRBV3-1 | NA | CASSFSGYSYNEQFF
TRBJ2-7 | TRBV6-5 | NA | CASSSAGDYEQYF
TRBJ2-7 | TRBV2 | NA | CARGASGKSDYEQYF
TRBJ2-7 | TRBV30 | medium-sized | CAWDRGDEQYF
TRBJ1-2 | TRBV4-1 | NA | CASREMGGYTF
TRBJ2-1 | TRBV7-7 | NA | CASSLVEVSGEDNEQFF
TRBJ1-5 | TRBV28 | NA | CASSLIHSFPQHF
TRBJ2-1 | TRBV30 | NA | CAWSGLSRSYNEQFF
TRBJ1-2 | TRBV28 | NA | CASSLAGQGEDGYTF
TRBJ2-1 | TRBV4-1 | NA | CASRTEPSAYNGQFF
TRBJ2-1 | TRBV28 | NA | CASEFPGTSGDTYNEQFF
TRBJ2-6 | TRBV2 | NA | CASSDVFGANVLTF
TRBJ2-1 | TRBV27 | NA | CASSLTGEQFF
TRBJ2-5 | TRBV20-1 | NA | CSARSGSETQYF
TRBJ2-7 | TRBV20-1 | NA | CSAPREDYEQYF
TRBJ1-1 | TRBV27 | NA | CASGGQDTEAFF
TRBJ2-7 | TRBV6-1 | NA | CASSGSYEQYF
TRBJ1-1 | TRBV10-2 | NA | CASTPQGLNTEAFF
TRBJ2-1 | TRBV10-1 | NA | CASSGIGTGNNEQFF